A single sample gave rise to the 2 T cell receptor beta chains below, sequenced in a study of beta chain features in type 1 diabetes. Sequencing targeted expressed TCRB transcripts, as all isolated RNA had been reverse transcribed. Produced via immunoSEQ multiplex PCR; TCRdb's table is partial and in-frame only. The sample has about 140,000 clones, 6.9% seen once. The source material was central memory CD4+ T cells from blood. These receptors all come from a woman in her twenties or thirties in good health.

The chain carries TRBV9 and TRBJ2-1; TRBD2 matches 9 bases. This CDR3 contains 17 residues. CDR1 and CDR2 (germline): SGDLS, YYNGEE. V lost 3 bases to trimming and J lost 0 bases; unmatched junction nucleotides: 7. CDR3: CASSASGTRGSYNEQFF. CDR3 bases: TGTGCCAGCAGCGCTAGCGGGACTAGAGGCTCCTACAATGAGCAGTTCTTC.

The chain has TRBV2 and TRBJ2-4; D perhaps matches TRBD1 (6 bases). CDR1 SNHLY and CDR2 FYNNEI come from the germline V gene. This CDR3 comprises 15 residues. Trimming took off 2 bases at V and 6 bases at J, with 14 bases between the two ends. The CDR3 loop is CASSENTGHGNIQYF. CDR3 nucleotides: TGTGCCAGCAGTGAAAATACGGGACACGGAAACATTCAGTACTTC.